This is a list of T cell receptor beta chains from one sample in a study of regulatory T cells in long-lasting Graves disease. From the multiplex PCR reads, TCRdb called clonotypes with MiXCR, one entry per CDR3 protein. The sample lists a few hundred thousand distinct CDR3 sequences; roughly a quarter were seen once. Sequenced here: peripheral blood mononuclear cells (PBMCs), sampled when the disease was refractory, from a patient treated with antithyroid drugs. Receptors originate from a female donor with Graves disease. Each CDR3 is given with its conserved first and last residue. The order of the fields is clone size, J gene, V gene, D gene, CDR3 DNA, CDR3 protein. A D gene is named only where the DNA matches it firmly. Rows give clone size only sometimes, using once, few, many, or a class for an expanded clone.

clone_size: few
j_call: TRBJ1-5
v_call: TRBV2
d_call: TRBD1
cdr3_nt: TGTGCCAGCGGTGCCGGGACAGCCCAGCCCCAGCATTTT
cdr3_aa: CASGAGTAQPQHF

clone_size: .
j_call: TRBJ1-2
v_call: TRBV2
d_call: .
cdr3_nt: TGTGCCAGCAGAGCGTATCAGGGGAACTATGGCTACACCTTC
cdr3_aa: CASRAYQGNYGYTF

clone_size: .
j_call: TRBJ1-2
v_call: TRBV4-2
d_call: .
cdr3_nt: TGTGCCAGCAGCCAAGAGGACAACCATAACTATGGCTACACCTTC
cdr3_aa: CASSQEDNHNYGYTF

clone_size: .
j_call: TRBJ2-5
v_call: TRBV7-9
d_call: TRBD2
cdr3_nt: TGTGCCAGCAGCTTGGGAGGGGCGAGGCTACAGACCCAGTACTTC
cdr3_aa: CASSLGGARLQTQYF

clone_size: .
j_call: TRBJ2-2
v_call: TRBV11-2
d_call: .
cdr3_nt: TGTGCCAGCAGCTTAGAAGCGTGGAACACCGGGAAGCTGTTTTTT
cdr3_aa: CASSLEAWNTGKLFF

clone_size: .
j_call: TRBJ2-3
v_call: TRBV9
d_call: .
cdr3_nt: TGTGCCAGCAGCGTAGGGGGACCTAGCTCGAGGATCTCCACAGATACGCAGTATTTT
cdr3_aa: CASSVGGPSSRISTDTQYF

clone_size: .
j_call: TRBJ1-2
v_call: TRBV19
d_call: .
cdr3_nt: TGTGCCAGTAGTATCGACAGCTATGGCTACACCTTC
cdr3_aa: CASSIDSYGYTF

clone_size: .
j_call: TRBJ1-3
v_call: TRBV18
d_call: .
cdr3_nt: TGTGCCAGCTCACGAAAAGACAGTTCCTCTGGAAACACCATATATTTT
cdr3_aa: CASSRKDSSSGNTIYF

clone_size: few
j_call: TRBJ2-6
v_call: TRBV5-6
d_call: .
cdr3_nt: TGTGCCAGCAGCCCGAGAACTGGGGCCAACGTCCTGACTTTC
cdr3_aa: CASSPRTGANVLTF

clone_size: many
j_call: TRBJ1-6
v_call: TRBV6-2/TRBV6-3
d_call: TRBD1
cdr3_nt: TGTGCCAGCAGTACAGGGGATCATTCACCCCTCCACTTT
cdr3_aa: CASSTGDHSPLHF

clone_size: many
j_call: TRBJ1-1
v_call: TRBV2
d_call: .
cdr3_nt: TGTGCCAGCGAAAAGAGGACAGCAGGAACGAACACTGAAGCTTTCTTT
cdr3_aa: CASEKRTAGTNTEAFF

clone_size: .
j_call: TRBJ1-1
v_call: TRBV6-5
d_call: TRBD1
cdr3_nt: TGTGCCAGCAGTTACTCCCGGGACAGAGAAGCTTTCTTT
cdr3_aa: CASSYSRDREAFF

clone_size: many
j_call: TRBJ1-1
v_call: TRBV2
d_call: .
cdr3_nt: TGTGCCAGCAGGGTTTGGACAGCCTCCGAAGCTTTCTTT
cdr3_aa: CASRVWTASEAFF

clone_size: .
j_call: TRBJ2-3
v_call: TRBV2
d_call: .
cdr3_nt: TGTGCCAGCAGTGAAATAGGATGGGATACGCAGTATTTT
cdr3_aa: CASSEIGWDTQYF

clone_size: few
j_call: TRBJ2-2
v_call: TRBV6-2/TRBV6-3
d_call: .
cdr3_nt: TGTGCCAGCAGTTTGGACGCGAACACCGGGGAGCTGTTTTTT
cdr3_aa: CASSLDANTGELFF

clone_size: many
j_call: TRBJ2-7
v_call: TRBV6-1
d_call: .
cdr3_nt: TGTGCCAGCAGTCCCGGCCTCGACGGGATCTACGAGCAGTACTTC
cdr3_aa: CASSPGLDGIYEQYF

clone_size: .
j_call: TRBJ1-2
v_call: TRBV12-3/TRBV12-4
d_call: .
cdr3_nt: TGTGCCTCCTCTTTGGGGGTGGAGGGTGGCTACACCTTC
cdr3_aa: CASSLGVEGGYTF

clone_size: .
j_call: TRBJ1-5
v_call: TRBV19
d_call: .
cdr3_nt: TGTGCCTGTGGTGGGGGCTTCCGCAATCAGCCCCAGCATTTT
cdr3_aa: CACGGGFRNQPQHF

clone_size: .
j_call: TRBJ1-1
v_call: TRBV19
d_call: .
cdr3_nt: TGTGCCAGTAGAGTCCCGGGCTACTACACTGAAGCTTTCTTT
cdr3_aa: CASRVPGYYTEAFF

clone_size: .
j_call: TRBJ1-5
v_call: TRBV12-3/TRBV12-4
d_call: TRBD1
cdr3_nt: TGTGCCAGCAGGCGACAGGGGACTATACGCCTGCCCCAGCATTTT
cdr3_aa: CASRRQGTIRLPQHF

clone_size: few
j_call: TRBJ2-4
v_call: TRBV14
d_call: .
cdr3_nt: TGTGCCAGCAGCCACAATAACATTCAGTACTTC
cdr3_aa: CASSHNNIQYF

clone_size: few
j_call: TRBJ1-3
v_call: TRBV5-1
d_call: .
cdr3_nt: TGCGCCAGCAGCTTGGATACCGGCCAGGATGGAAACACCATATATTTT
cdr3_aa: CASSLDTGQDGNTIYF

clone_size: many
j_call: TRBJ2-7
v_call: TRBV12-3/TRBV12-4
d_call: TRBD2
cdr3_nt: TGTGCCAGCAGCCCTCAACCGACTAGCGGGAGATACGAGCAGTACTTC
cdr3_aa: CASSPQPTSGRYEQYF

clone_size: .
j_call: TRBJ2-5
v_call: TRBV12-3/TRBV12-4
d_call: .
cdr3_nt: TGTGCCAGCAGTTTTTTAGGGGGAGGGCCTTGGGAGACCCAGTACTTC
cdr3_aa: CASSFLGGGPWETQYF

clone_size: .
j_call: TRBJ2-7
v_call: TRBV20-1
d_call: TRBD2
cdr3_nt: TGCAGTGCTACCCCCCTAGCGGGAGTCTACGAGCAGTACTTC
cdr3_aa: CSATPLAGVYEQYF

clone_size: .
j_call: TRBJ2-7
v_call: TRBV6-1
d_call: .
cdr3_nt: TGTGCCAGCAGTATGACGGGCTCCTACGAGCAGTACTTC
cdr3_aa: CASSMTGSYEQYF

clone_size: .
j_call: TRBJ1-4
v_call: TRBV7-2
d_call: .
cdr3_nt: TGTGCCAGCAGCTTACTTGCCCGTGGAACTAATGAAAAACTGTTTTTT
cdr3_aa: CASSLLARGTNEKLFF

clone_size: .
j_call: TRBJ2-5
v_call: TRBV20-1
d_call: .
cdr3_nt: TGCAGTGCCCTAAAACTAGACGGCCAGGAGACCCAGTACTTC
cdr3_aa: CSALKLDGQETQYF

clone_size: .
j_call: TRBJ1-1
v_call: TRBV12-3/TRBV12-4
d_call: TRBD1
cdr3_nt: TGTGCCAGCAGACCCGGGACAGGGATAGCGAACACTGAAGCTTTCTTT
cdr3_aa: CASRPGTGIANTEAFF

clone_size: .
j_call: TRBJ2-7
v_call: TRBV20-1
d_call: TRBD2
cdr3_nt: TGCAGTGCTAAAGAAGCGGGAGCACCCTACGAGCGGTACTTC
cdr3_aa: CSAKEAGAPYERYF

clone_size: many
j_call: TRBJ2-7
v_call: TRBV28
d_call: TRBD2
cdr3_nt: TGTGCCAGCAGAGATACTAGCGGATCTTTCCACGAGCAGTACTTC
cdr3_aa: CASRDTSGSFHEQYF

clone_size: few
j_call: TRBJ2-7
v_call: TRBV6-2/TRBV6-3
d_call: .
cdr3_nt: TGTGCCAGCAACCAACAGGTAACCTCCTACGAGCAGTACTTC
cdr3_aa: CASNQQVTSYEQYF

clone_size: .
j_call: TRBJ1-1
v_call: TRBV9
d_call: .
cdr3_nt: TGTGCCAGCAGCGTAGCTGACACGAACACTGAAGCTTTCTTT
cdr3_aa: CASSVADTNTEAFF

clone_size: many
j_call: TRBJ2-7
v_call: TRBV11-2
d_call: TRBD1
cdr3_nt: TGTGCCAGCAGCTGGAGGGACAGGGGGGACGAGCAGTACTTC
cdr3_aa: CASSWRDRGDEQYF

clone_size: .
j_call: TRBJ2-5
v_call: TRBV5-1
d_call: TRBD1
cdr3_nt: TGCGCCAGCAGCTCCTCAGGGGGCATGGAGACCCAGTACTTC
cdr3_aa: CASSSSGGMETQYF

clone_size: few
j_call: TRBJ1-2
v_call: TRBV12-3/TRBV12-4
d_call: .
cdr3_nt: TGTGCCAGCAGTTCAATCCAAATGGGCGGCTACACCTTC
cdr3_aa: CASSSIQMGGYTF

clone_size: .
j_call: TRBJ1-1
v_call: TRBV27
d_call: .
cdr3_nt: TGTGCCAGCAGTTTGCAGGGGAAGGGCACTGAAGCTTTCTTT
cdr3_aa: CASSLQGKGTEAFF

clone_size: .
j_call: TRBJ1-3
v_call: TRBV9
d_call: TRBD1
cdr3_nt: TGTGCCAGCAGCAACCGGGACAGGGTTCTTTCTGGAAACACCATATATTTT
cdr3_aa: CASSNRDRVLSGNTIYF

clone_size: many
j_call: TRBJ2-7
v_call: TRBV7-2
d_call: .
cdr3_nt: TGTGCCAGCAGCTTGGGCGTGGGTTACGAGCAGTACTTC
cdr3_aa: CASSLGVGYEQYF

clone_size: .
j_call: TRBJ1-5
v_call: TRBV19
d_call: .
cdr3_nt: TGTGCCAGTAGTATAGGCCGGCAGAATAGCAATCAGCCCCAGCATTTT
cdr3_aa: CASSIGRQNSNQPQHF

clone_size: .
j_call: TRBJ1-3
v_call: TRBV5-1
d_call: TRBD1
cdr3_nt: TGCGCCAGCAGCCCGTTCGGGTTGGTAGGGACAGGAGGAAACACCATATATTTT
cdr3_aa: CASSPFGLVGTGGNTIYF

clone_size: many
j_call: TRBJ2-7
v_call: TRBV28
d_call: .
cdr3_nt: TGTGCCAGCAGTCCTTCAAGTACCGCTTACGAGCAGTACTTC
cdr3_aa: CASSPSSTAYEQYF